Sequencing of this TCR beta chain was carried out in a study of response to subunit inactivated influenza vaccine. The CDR3 is made up of 13 amino acids. Trimming left V 6 bases short and J 1 base short, with 6 bases between. This clonotype was counted at least ten times. TCRdb called the RT-PCR reads again in MiXCR, with one record for every CDR3 protein. The table has about 570,000 distinct CDR3 sequences, approximately 10% seen once; the top ten hold approximately 11%. These sequences were also reported in another study, on T cells expressing NK-cell markers. From that second work: A 5'RACE template switching approach incorporating UMIs was used to make TCR beta cDNA. In four donors, these clonotypes also led the CD3+CD56-NKG2C+ fraction.

The genes are TRBV12-3 or TRBV12-4 and TRBJ2-2; maybe TRBD1 (6 bases). Sequencing was performed on PBMCs from blood, taken on the day of vaccination. The receptor was isolated from a man aged 50 or older who received an inactivated influenza vaccine. The CDR3 DNA reads as TGTGCCAGCAGGGACAGGAACACCGGGGAGCTGTTTTTT. It encodes CASRDRNTGELFF.